The 25 T cell receptor beta chains reported below all come from one sample, sequenced in a study of T-cell reconstitution after alpha-beta-depleted transplantation in children. During its preparation, the TCRbeta library received unique molecular identifiers. TCRdb reanalysed the PCR reads using MiXCR and keeps one entry per CDR3 protein. This sample yields a few hundred thousand distinct CDR3 sequences, of which 13% are seen a single time; about 3.9% belongs to the top ten. The sample in question was PBMCs, obtained from the stem cell graft. These receptors were obtained from a human donor who donated a stem cell graft to a child with Fanconi anemia.

The genes are TRBV12-3 or TRBV12-4 and TRBJ2-1; perhaps TRBD2 as D (6 bases). The length of the CDR3 is 15 residues. Trimming removed 0 bases from V and 5 bases from J, with 11 bases in between. DNA for the CDR3: TGTGCCAGCAGTTTAGCGGGGGGTTTCCACAATGAGCAGTTCTTC. Its protein is CASSLAGGFHNEQFF.

The table lists this clonotype with many counts. This rearrangement joins TRBV29-1 to TRBJ2-3, with 7 positions matching TRBD2. J was trimmed by 5 bases and V by 1 base; bases with no gene match: 9. The CDR3 covers 15 residues. Germline V lookup: CDR1 SQVTM, CDR2 ANQGSEA. CDR3 coding DNA: TGCAGCGTTGAAGCCTTTCGCGGGGGTGGAGATACGCAGTATTTT. It encodes CSVEAFRGGGDTQYF.

This clonotype was recorded a few times. The chain links TRBV25-1 to TRBJ2-7; D is perhaps TRBD1 or TRBD2 (5 bases each). This CDR3 is 14 amino acids long. The ends were cut back, 2 bases at V and 2 bases at J, with 10 bases in the middle. The germline V gene has CDR1 MGHDK and CDR2 SYGVNS. The CDR3 DNA reads TGTGCCAGCAGTGAACCCGGGGCGACCTACGAGCAGTACTTC. This encodes CASSEPGATYEQYF.

The chain combines TRBV20-1 with TRBJ1-2; the D gene is possibly TRBD1 (6 bases). V was trimmed by 5 bases and J by 4 bases, leaving 14 bases between them. This CDR3 spans 13 amino acids. Germline V CDR1 and CDR2: DFQATT, SNEGSKA (reference sequence). The CDR3 is CSAGRDTVYGYTF. In nucleotides, the CDR3 is TGCAGTGCTGGACGGGACACAGTCTATGGCTACACCTTC.

The CDR3 protein is CASSLTASGGPTDTQYF. CDR3 coding DNA: TGTGCCAGCAGCTTGACGGCTAGCGGGGGCCCCACAGATACGCAGTATTTT. The chain employs TRBV7-9 and TRBJ2-3; 10 nucleotides match TRBD2. CDR1 is SEHNR and CDR2 is FQNEAQ in the germline V gene (reference sequence). The CDR3 spans 17 residues. Trimming cost V 3 bases and J 2 bases; bases outside gene matches: 8.

This sequence joins TRBV7-8 and TRBJ2-7; possible D gene TRBD2, 6 bases. The CDR3 runs 16 residues. The V and J ends lost 1 base and 6 bases respectively, with 19 bases between them. The V gene's germline CDR1 is SGHVS and CDR2 FQNEAQ. CDR3 DNA sequence: TGTGCCAGCAGCTTAGGTTTAAGTTACGACGGGAGCGAGCAGTACTTC. It yields the protein CASSLGLSYDGSEQYF. Variable domain in full (rest from reference TRBV7-8 and TRBJ2-7): GAGVSQSPRYKVAKRGQDVALRCDPISGHVSLFWYQQALGQGPEFLTYFQNEAQLDKSGLPSDRFFAERPEGSVSTLKIQRTQQEDSAVYLCASSLGLSYDGSEQYFGPGTRLTVT.

This clonotype is categorized as medium-sized. V gene TRBV12-3 or TRBV12-4 combines with J gene TRBJ2-3; D not certain. V was pared by 0 bases and J by 7 bases, with 8 bases between. The CDR3 has 13 residues. The CDR3 spells CASSLARIHTQYF. CDR3 coding DNA: TGTGCCAGCAGTTTAGCGCGGATCCATACGCAGTATTTT.

The genes are TRBV21-1 and TRBJ2-7; TRBD2 is taken as the D call from the table, unchecked against the DNA. TRBV21-1 is a pseudogene locus. The CDR3 loop spans 14 amino acids. CDR3 region: CASSSGEGRYEQYV. The CDR3, as DNA: TGTGCCAGCAGCAGCGGCGAGGGACGGTACGAGCAGTACGTC.

This clonotype was recorded at least ten times. The gene calls are TRBV7-2 and TRBJ2-1; D uncertain. The V and J ends lost 6 bases and 5 bases respectively, with 17 bases between them. This CDR3 has 15 residues. Germline CDR1 SGHTA, CDR2 FQGNSA. The CDR3 bases are TGTGCCAGCAGGCCCATAGTTTATCTAGACAATGAGCAGTTCTTC. Translation: CASRPIVYLDNEQFF.

This clonotype has ten or more counts. V and J are TRBV2 and TRBJ2-3, with unresolved D. The CDR3 length is 12 residues. Germline lookup yields CDR1 SNHLY and CDR2 FYNNEI. V lost 5 bases and J lost 2, with 5 bases in between. As DNA, the CDR3 is TGTGCCAGCAGTTACCCCACAGATACGCAGTATTTT. It translates to CASSYPTDTQYF.

This clonotype has a handful of counts. The genes are TRBV7-9 and TRBJ1-1; unclear D gene. Germline values: CDR1 SEHNR, CDR2 FQNEAQ (reference sequence). The CDR3 has 16 amino acids. V dropped 4 bases and J dropped 7 bases, with 22 bases sitting between them. The CDR3 loop reads CASSSLERTDLYEAFF. CDR3 nucleotides: TGTGCCAGCAGCTCCCTAGAGCGAACAGACTTATATGAAGCTTTCTTT.

The chain recombines TRBV3-1 with TRBJ1-2; D remains ambiguous. The CDR3 runs 13 residues. V lost 4 bases to trimming and J lost 2 bases, with 8 bases between them. CDR1 is LGHDT and CDR2 is YNNKEL in the germline V gene (reference sequence). CDR3 in amino acids: CASSRNENYGYTF. The CDR3 DNA follows: TGTGCCAGCAGCCGCAACGAGAACTATGGCTACACCTTC.

Notes on this clonotype: Since the CDR3 does not end with the conserved phenylalanine or tryptophan, this likely comes from a read error. V usage is TRBV28 and J usage is TRBJ1-1; D is perhaps TRBD1 (5 bases). From germline, CDR1 is MDHEN and CDR2 SYDVKM. This CDR3 is built from 14 residues. Trimming took 6 bases from V and 7 from J, leaving 18 bases between them. In DNA form, the CDR3 reads TGTGCCAGCAGCAACGGACGGACAAAGTTTGAAGCTTTCTAT. This gives the protein CASSNGRTKFEAFY.

This clonotype was recorded at least ten times. The genes are TRBV5-1 and TRBJ1-4, with D perhaps matching TRBD1 (5 bases). From germline, CDR1 is SGHRS and CDR2 YFSETQ. CDR3 length equals 14 residues. V lost 5 bases and J lost 5, with 13 bases in between. The CDR3 DNA reads as TGCGCCAGCAGGTACGACAGTGCGAATGAAAAACTGTTTTTT. Protein: CASRYDSANEKLFF.

This clonotype was picked up many times. The rearrangement links TRBV5-1 to TRBJ2-1; TRBD2 is a possible D gene (5 bases). V dropped 1 base and J dropped 6 bases, with 11 bases sitting between them. The CDR3 length is 14 residues. Germline V gives CDR1 SGHRS, CDR2 YFSETQ. Here the CDR3 DNA reads TGCGCCAGCAGCTTGTTCTTGGGGAGCAATGAGCAGTTCTTC. It translates to CASSLFLGSNEQFF.

The chain carries TRBV10-3 and TRBJ1-2; perhaps TRBD1 as D (6 bases). This CDR3 region has 15 residues. The V gene's germline CDR1 is ENHRY and CDR2 SYGVKD. Trimming removed 0 bases from V and 3 bases from J, with 11 bases in between. Here the CDR3 DNA reads TGTGCCATCAGTGAGTCGATCCCAGGGGACTATGGCTACACCTTC. Amino acid sequence: CAISESIPGDYGYTF.

Turning to this clonotype: Germline and junction disagree at one end, which may indicate a read error. This chain connects TRBV3-1 to TRBJ1-5; tentative D call: TRBD1 (6 bases). CDR1 LGHDT and CDR2 YNNKEL come from the germline V gene (reference sequence). This CDR3 has 14 residues. The chain's CDR3 is CASSSRDTNEPQHF. The CDR3 nucleotides read TGTGCCAGCAGCTCCCGGGACACCAATGAGCCCCAGCATTTT.

The chain combines TRBV10-2 with TRBJ2-5, with D possibly being TRBD1 (6 bases). Germline V gene lookup returns CDR1 WSHSY and CDR2 SAAADI. CDR3 length: 15 amino acids. Deletions cut 4 bases from V and 5 bases from J, with 17 bases between. In nucleotides, the CDR3 is TGCGCCAGCAGTGGAGGCATCCGAAGGGGGGAGACCCAGTACTTC. It codes for CASSGGIRRGETQYF.

The rearrangement uses TRBV5-6 and TRBJ1-2; weak D call: TRBD1 (5 bases). Germline CDR1 and CDR2: SGHDT and YYEEEE. The CDR3 spans 12 residues. Trimming cost V 2 bases and J 7 bases, with 9 bases left between them. CDR3 nucleotides: TGTGCCAGCAGCTTCGGGGCGCTTGGCTACACCTTC. Translated, it gives CASSFGALGYTF.

The chain combines TRBV5-1 with TRBJ2-2; D call uncertain. The CDR3 is 13 amino acids. Germline CDR1 reads SGHRS; CDR2 reads YFSETQ. V gave up 0 bases and J gave up 4 bases, with 4 bases separating them. In DNA form, the CDR3 reads TGCGCCAGCAGCTTGGATGTCACCGGGGAGCTGTTTTTT. This codes for CASSLDVTGELFF.

CDR3 DNA sequence: TGCAGTGCTAGATTTTCGGGTGGTGATGAAAAACTGTTTTTT. It translates to CSARFSGGDEKLFF. The rearrangement joins TRBV20-1 to TRBJ1-4; D call uncertain. V lost 2 bases and J lost 6, with 13 bases in between. The germline gives CDR1 DFQATT, CDR2 SNEGSKA (reference sequence). The CDR3 is made up of 14 amino acids.

This clonotype has a count of ten or more. The rearrangement links TRBV4-3 to TRBJ2-2; D possibly uses TRBD1 or TRBD2 (5 bases each). V dropped 0 bases and J dropped 2 bases, with 10 bases sitting between them. This CDR3 region has 16 residues. Germline V gene lookup returns CDR1 LGHNA and CDR2 YSLEER. CDR3 protein: CASSQDWGTNTGELFF. The DNA for the CDR3 is TGCGCCAGCAGCCAAGATTGGGGGACCAACACCGGGGAGCTGTTTTTT.

The chain has TRBV9 and TRBJ2-1; 15 bases align to TRBD2. After removal of 3 bases from V and 4 bases from J, the junction contained 5 bases not matched to a gene. In germline, CDR1 is SGDLS, CDR2 YYNGEE. The CDR3 extends over 17 amino acids. CDR3 bases: TGTGCCAGCAGCGCGCGAGGGACTAGCGGGAGGTACAATGAGCAGTTCTTC. Encoded protein: CASSARGTSGRYNEQFF.

There are a few counts of this clonotype. The rearrangement joins TRBV12-3 or TRBV12-4 to TRBJ1-1; D is unresolved. CDR3 length equals 11 residues. Trimming took 5 bases from V and 7 from J, leaving 8 bases between them. The CDR3 protein is CASSQTNEAFF. In DNA form, the CDR3 reads TGTGCCAGCAGTCAAACCAATGAAGCTTTCTTT.

This clonotype was seen many times. The gene calls are TRBV12-3 or TRBV12-4 and TRBJ2-3; 8 bases are shared with TRBD1. Unmatched junction bases numbered 3, after V lost 1 base and J lost 6 bases. The length of the CDR3 is 14 residues. Written as DNA, the CDR3 is TGTGCCAGCAGTTTAGACAGGGGGATTGATACGCAGTATTTT. Translating gives CASSLDRGIDTQYF.